One and the same sample provided the 22 T cell receptor beta chains below, sequenced in a study of T cells after yellow fever vaccination (dated by TCRdb to between 2018 and 2020). Library prep was done by 5' RACE. Sequencing was carried out with an Illumina HiSeq 2500. Using fastp at Q25 and MiXCR, TCRdb reprocessed the public reads and kept productive beta chains. Merged by CDR3 protein, the rows form single entries marked with the most common genes and DNA. This sample has approximately 350,000 distinct CDR3 sequences in its table, and 11% of those were observed once. 18% of the sample is taken by the ten largest. In light of the paper, this sample's treatment or condition label describes: live attenuated yellow fever vaccine strain. The source was PBMCs, collected on the day of the first yellow fever vaccination. These receptors were collected from a man between 18 and 29 years old who received the YFV17D yellow fever vaccine.

This clonotype was counted between two and nine times. The V gene is TRBV5-4, the J gene TRBJ2-5; maybe TRBD1 (6 bases). This CDR3 contains 14 residues. Between the trimmed V and J ends, which lost 6 bases and 7 bases, there was a span of 19 bases. The germline CDR1 and CDR2 sequences are SGHNT and YYREEE (reference sequence). This chain's CDR3 is CASTRDTQDGTQYF. The CDR3 bases are TGTGCCAGCACTCGGGACACCCAAGATGGGACCCAGTACTTC.

This clonotype was recorded many times. The CDR3 nucleotides read TGTGCCAGCAGTCCCGGGACAGGGGGCTACGAGCAGTACTTC. Translated: CASSPGTGGYEQYF. V is TRBV18 and J is TRBJ2-7, with 11 bases fitting TRBD1. The germline gives CDR1 KGHSH, CDR2 LQKENI. V shed 8 bases, J shed 3 bases, and the junction held 6 bases outside the gene matches. The CDR3 runs to 14 residues.

The V gene is TRBV12-3 or TRBV12-4, the J gene TRBJ2-3; TRBD1 matches 10 bases. The CDR3 runs 15 residues. V was pared by 6 bases and J by 4 bases, with 7 bases of the junction left unmatched. The CDR3, as DNA: TGTGCCAGCAGGGCCGGGACAGGGGAGGCAGATACGCAGTATTTT. It is translated as CASRAGTGEADTQYF.

The V and J genes are TRBV7-6 and TRBJ2-3, with 10 positions matching TRBD2. Germline CDR1 and CDR2: SGHVS and FNYEAQ. V was pared by 1 base and J by 1 base, with 8 bases of the junction left unmatched. The CDR3 covers 18 residues. The CDR3 coding sequence is TGTGCCAGCAGCTTAGGTAGCGGGGGGTTCTCTGGCACAGATACGCAGTATTTT. As protein: CASSLGSGGFSGTDTQYF.

The gene calls are TRBV27 and TRBJ2-2; no clear D gene. Germline V gene lookup returns CDR1 MNHEY and CDR2 SMNVEV (reference sequence). CDR3 size: 13 residues. Trimming removed 2 bases at V and 7 bases at J, with 8 bases between. CDR3 nucleotides: TGTGCCAGCAGTTTAGTCAAGGGCGGGGAGCTGTTTTTT. Translating gives CASSLVKGGELFF.

The chain employs TRBV28 and TRBJ1-1; D is undetermined. CDR1 is MDHEN and CDR2 is SYDVKM in the germline V gene. This CDR3 spans 14 amino acids. Trimming stripped 5 bases from V and 2 bases from J, with 12 bases between. CDR3: CASSTDIVNTEAFF. The CDR3 coding sequence is TGTGCCAGCAGTACCGACATTGTTAACACTGAAGCTTTCTTT. Variable domain in full (rest from reference TRBV28 and TRBJ1-1): DVKVTQSSRYLVKRTGEKVFLECVQDMDHENMFWYRQDPGLGLRLIYFSYDVKMKEKGDIPEGYSVSREKKERFSLILESASTNQTSMYLCASSTDIVNTEAFFGQGTRLTVV.

This clonotype was counted only a few times. Here the CDR3 DNA reads TGTGCCACCAGTCCAGAGGGGGCAGATGGTACAGATACGCAGTATTTT. Its translation: CATSPEGADGTDTQYF. The chain recombines TRBV24-1 with TRBJ2-3, with 7 nucleotides matching TRBD1. The CDR3 runs to 16 residues. The germline gives CDR1 KGHDR, CDR2 SFDVKD. V gave up 6 bases and J gave up 3 bases; unmatched junction bases: 11.

The rearrangement links TRBV12-3 or TRBV12-4 to TRBJ2-3, with 11 bases aligning to TRBD2. The V segment lost 3 bases and the J segment 7 bases; nucleotides outside the gene matches: 9. The CDR3 runs to 16 residues. CDR3 loop: CASSFPTSGGPYTQYF. CDR3 in DNA: TGTGCCAGCAGTTTCCCCACTAGCGGGGGACCATATACGCAGTATTTT.

This clonotype was recorded a few times. The chain uses TRBV7-2 and TRBJ2-3, with a weak D call TRBD2 (7 bases). The CDR3 covers 17 residues. Trimming pared 2 bases from V and 0 bases from J, leaving 15 bases between. Looked up from germline, CDR1 is SGHTA and CDR2 is FQGNSA. The CDR3 nucleotides read TGTGCCAGCAGCTTAAGGGGGGCGGGGGCTAGCACAGATACGCAGTATTTT. Translated, it gives CASSLRGAGASTDTQYF.

This clonotype has more than one count but fewer than ten. This chain connects TRBV28 to TRBJ1-5; 8 positions match TRBD1. Germline CDR1 and CDR2: MDHEN and SYDVKM. The length of the CDR3 is 18 residues. V lost 6 bases and J lost 0; bases outside the gene matches: 13. DNA for the CDR3: TGTGCCAGCAGCCGCGCGGACAGGGCTTACTATAGCAATCAGCCCCAGCATTTT. This translates into CASSRADRAYYSNQPQHF.

This clonotype was counted between two and nine times. The V gene is TRBV6-1, the J gene TRBJ2-3, with TRBD2 as a possible D gene (5 bases). Germline V gene sequence: CDR1 MNHNS, CDR2 SASEGT. This CDR3 has 14 amino acids. V was clipped by 5 bases and J by 6 bases, with 15 bases between them. CDR3 in amino acids: CASSPREGWDTQYF. CDR3 DNA sequence: TGTGCCAGCAGTCCCCGGGAAGGGTGGGATACGCAGTATTTT.

The rearrangement joins TRBV4-1 to TRBJ2-5; 8 bases agree with TRBD1. The V segment lost 2 bases and the J segment 3 bases; nucleotides outside the gene matches: 5. CDR3 length: 15 amino acids. CDR1 and CDR2 (germline): MGHRA, YSYEKL. CDR3 residues: CASSQRGQAEETQYF. The DNA for the CDR3 is TGCGCCAGCAGCCAAAGGGGACAGGCAGAAGAGACCCAGTACTTC.

This clonotype has just a few counts. This chain links TRBV12-3 or TRBV12-4 with TRBJ2-7; the D gene is possibly TRBD2 (6 bases). The CDR3 loop spans 13 amino acids. V lost 3 bases to trimming and J lost 3 bases, with 9 bases between them. The CDR3 protein is CASSLATSYEQYF. CDR3 bases: TGTGCCAGCAGTTTGGCGACTAGCTACGAGCAGTACTTC.

The table lists this clonotype with a few counts. The CDR3 DNA sequence: TGTGCCAGCAGCCCTACAGGGACCTCTCTTTTCCTATACGAGCAGTACGTC. As protein: CASSPTGTSLFLYEQYV. The chain joins TRBV6-2 or TRBV6-3 to TRBJ2-7, with D possibly TRBD1 on 6 matching bases. Germline CDR1 and CDR2: MNHEY and SVGEGT. The CDR3 loop spans 17 amino acids. V was cut by 6 bases and J by 4 bases, with 25 bases left in between.

This clonotype showed up just a few times. The CDR3: CASSLEWGWPGYEQYF. As DNA, the CDR3 is TGTGCCAGCAGCTTAGAGTGGGGGTGGCCTGGGTACGAGCAGTACTTC. The V and J genes are TRBV7-2 and TRBJ2-7; D might be TRBD1 or TRBD2, each matching 5 bases. This CDR3 is built from 16 residues. V lost 1 base to trimming and J lost 4 bases, with 17 bases between them. Germline loops: CDR1 SGHTA, CDR2 FQGNSA.

This chain connects TRBV7-2 to TRBJ2-1, with 7 bases lining up with TRBD1. The germline CDR1 and CDR2 sequences are SGHTA and FQGNSA. CDR3 size: 15 residues. V lost 6 bases, J lost 3 bases, and 8 bases stayed unmatched. CDR3 DNA sequence: TGTGCCAGCAGTTTAACAGGGGTGCTCTACAATGAGCAGTTCTTC. Its protein product is CASSLTGVLYNEQFF. Full variable domain (missing parts from reference TRBV7-2 and TRBJ2-1): GAGVSQSPSNKVTEKGKDVELRCDPISGHTALYWYRQSLGQGLEFLIYFQGNSAPDKSGLPSDRFSAERTGGSVSTLTIQRTQQEDSAVYLCASSLTGVLYNEQFFGPGTRLTVL.

This chain uses TRBV12-3 or TRBV12-4 with TRBJ2-4, with 8 bases fitting TRBD2. V shed 6 bases, J shed 8 bases, and the junction held 6 bases outside the gene matches. The length of the CDR3 is 13 residues. The CDR3 loop reads CASSRGGQDIQYF. CDR3 DNA: TGTGCCAGCAGCCGGGGGGGCCAGGACATTCAGTACTTC.

The sample holds many counts of this clonotype. The chain recombines TRBV7-2 with TRBJ2-5; D perhaps matches TRBD1 (6 bases). V dropped 5 bases and J dropped 2 bases, with 18 bases sitting between them. Germline V gene lookup returns CDR1 SGHTA and CDR2 FQGNSA. This CDR3 contains 16 residues. The CDR3, as DNA: TGTGCCAGCAGCCGTAGGCTGAGGACAGCTCAAGAGACCCAGTACTTC. Translation: CASSRRLRTAQETQYF. The variable domain in full, completed from reference TRBV7-2 and TRBJ2-5, reads GAGVSQSPSNKVTEKGKDVELRCDPISGHTALYWYRQSLGQGLEFLIYFQGNSAPDKSGLPSDRFSAERTGGSVSTLTIQRTQQEDSAVYLCASSRRLRTAQETQYFGPGTRLLVL.

This clonotype showed up many times. The chain joins TRBV6-5 to TRBJ2-7; maybe TRBD1 (6 bases). V was cut by 0 bases and J by 3 bases, with 12 bases left in between. Germline CDR1 MNHEY, CDR2 SVGAGI. The CDR3 has 15 residues. The CDR3 coding sequence is TGTGCCAGCAGTTACTCGCTTCGGGGACACTACGAGCAGTACTTC. It yields the protein CASSYSLRGHYEQYF.

The V call is TRBV5-4, the J call TRBJ2-7; D is undetermined. The CDR3 consists of 13 residues. CDR1 is SGHNT, CDR2 YYREEE, per germline (reference sequence). The V and J ends lost 2 bases and 5 bases respectively, with 11 bases between them. CDR3 region: CASSFRVSDEQYF. In DNA, the CDR3 is TGTGCCAGCAGCTTTAGGGTATCGGACGAGCAGTACTTC.

The chain employs TRBV4-3 and TRBJ1-1; no reliable D call. CDR3 length equals 16 residues. The germline gives CDR1 LGHNA, CDR2 YSLEER. Trimming took off 3 bases at V and 5 bases at J, with 19 bases between the two ends. The CDR3 loop reads CASSHMDGGMRTEAFF. The CDR3 DNA is TGCGCCAGCAGCCATATGGACGGAGGCATGAGAACTGAAGCTTTCTTT.

The gene calls are TRBV28 and TRBJ2-7; the D gene is possibly TRBD2 (5 bases). V shed 8 bases and J shed 2 bases, with 7 bases lying between them. From germline, CDR1 is MDHEN and CDR2 SYDVKM. This CDR3 region has 11 residues. As DNA, the CDR3 is TGTGCCAGCGTCGGGGCCTACGAGCAGTACGTC. It specifies CASVGAYEQYV.